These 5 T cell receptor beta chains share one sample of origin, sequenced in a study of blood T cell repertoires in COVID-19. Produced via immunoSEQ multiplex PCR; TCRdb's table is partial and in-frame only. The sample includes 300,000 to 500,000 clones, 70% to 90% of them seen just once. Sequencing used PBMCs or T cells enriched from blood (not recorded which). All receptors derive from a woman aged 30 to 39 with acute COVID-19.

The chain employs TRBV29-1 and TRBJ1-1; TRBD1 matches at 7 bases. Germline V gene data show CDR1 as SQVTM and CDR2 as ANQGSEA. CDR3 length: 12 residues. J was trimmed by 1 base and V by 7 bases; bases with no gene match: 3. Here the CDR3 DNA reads TGCAGCGCTGGGGACAGGAACACTGAAGCTTTCTTT. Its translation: CSAGDRNTEAFF.

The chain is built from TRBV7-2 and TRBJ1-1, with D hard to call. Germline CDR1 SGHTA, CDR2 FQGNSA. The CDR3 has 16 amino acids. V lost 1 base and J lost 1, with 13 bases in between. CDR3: CASSLGPGLANTEAFF. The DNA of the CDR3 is TGTGCCAGCAGCTTAGGCCCAGGACTAGCGAACACTGAAGCTTTCTTT.

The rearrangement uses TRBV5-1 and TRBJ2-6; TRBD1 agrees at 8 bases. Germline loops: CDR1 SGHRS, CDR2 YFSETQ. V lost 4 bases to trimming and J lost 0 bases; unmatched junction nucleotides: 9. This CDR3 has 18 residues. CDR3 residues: CASSDAGTGTSGANVLTF. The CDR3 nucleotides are TGCGCCAGCAGCGACGCCGGGACAGGAACCTCTGGGGCCAACGTCCTGACTTTC. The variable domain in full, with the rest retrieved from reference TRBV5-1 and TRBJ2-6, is KAGVTQTPRYLIKTRGQQVTLSCSPISGHRSVSWYQQTPGQGLQFLFEYFSETQRNKGNFPGRFSGRQFSNSRSEMNVSTLELGDSALYLCASSDAGTGTSGANVLTFGAGSRLTVL.

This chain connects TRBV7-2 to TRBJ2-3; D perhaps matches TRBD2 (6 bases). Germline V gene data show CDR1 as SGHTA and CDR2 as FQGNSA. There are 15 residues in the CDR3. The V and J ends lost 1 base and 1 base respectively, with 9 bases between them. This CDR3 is CASSLGAGRTDTQYF. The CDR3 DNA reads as TGTGCCAGCAGCTTAGGAGCGGGCCGCACAGATACGCAGTATTTT. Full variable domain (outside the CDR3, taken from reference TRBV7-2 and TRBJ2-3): GAGVSQSPSNKVTEKGKDVELRCDPISGHTALYWYRQSLGQGLEFLIYFQGNSAPDKSGLPSDRFSAERTGGSVSTLTIQRTQQEDSAVYLCASSLGAGRTDTQYFGPGTRLTVL.

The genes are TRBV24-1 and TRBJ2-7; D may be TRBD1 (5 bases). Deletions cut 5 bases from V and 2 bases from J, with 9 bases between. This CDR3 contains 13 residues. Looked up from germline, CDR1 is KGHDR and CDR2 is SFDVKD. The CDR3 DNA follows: TGTGCCACCAGTGCAGGGTCGGCCTACGAGCAGTACTTC. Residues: CATSAGSAYEQYF.